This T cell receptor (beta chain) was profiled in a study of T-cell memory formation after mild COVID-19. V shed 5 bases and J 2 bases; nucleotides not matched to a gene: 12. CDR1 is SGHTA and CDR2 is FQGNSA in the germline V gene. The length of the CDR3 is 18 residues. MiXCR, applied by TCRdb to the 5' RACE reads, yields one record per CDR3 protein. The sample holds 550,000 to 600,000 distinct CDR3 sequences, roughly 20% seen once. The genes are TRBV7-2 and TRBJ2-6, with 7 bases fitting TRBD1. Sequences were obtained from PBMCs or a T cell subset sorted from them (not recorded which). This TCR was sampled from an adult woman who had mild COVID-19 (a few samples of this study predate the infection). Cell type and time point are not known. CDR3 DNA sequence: TGTGCCAGCAGCGTGGGCTCAGGGGGATACACTGGGGCCAACGTCCTGACTTTC. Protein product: CASSVGSGGYTGANVLTF.